This TCR beta chain was sequenced for a study of blood T cell repertoires in COVID-19. In the study overall: Both acute and convalescent COVID-19 samples were obtained from the United States, Italy and Spain.

The J segment lost 1 base and the V segment lost 5 bases, leaving 6 bases of the junction unmatched. CDR1 LGHDT and CDR2 YNNKEL come from the germline V gene (reference sequence). The CDR3 has 15 amino acids. In the study's own analysis: Counts of nucleated cells, estimated from reference gene primer amplification, were obtained. Libraries were prepared by immunoSEQ multiplex PCR; TCRdb keeps only in-frame clonotypes and omits some of them. D and trimming were read from the DNA, whereas the V and J calls and clone size are those reported in that table. The top ten hold about 16% of the sample, which has about 18,000 clones, approximately 91% seen once.

The source is a human donor in a cohort sampled during active COVID-19. The sequenced sample was peripheral blood. The rearrangement links TRBV3-1 (or the pseudogene TRBV3-2) to TRBJ2-5, with 8 bases matching TRBD2. The CDR3 DNA is TGTGCCAGCAGCACAGGTGGGACTAGCCAAGAGACCCAGTACTTC. Translation gives CASSTGGTSQETQYF.